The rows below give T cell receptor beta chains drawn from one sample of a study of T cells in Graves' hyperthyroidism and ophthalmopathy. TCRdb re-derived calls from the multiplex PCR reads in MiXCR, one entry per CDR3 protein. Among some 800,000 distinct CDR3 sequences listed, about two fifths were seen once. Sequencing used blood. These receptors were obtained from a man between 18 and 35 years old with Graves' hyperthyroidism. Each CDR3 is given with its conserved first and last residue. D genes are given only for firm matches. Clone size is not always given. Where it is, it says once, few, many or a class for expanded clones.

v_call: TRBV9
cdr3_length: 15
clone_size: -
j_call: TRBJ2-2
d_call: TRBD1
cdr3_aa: CASSVETGLGGELFF
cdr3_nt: TGTGCCAGCAGCGTGGAGACAGGGCTGGGCGGGGAGCTGTTTTTT

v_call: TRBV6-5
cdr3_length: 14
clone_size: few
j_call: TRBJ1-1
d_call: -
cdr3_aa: CASSYSWEGTEAFF
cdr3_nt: TGTGCCAGCAGTTACAGCTGGGAAGGAACTGAAGCTTTCTTT

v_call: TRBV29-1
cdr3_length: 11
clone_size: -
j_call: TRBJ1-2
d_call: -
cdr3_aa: CSYTRQDGYTF
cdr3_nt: TGCAGTTATACCCGACAGGATGGCTACACCTTC

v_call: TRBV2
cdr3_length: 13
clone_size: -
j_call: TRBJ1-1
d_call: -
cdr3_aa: CASGTQGNTEAFF
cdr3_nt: TGTGCCAGCGGTACTCAAGGAAACACTGAAGCTTTCTTT

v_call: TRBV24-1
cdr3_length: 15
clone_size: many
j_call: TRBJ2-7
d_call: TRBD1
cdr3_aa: CATSDTGTEPYEQYF
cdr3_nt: TGTGCCACCAGTGACACCGGGACAGAACCCTACGAGCAGTACTTC

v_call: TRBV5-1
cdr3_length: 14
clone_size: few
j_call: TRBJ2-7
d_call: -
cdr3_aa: CASSLTLSSYEQYF
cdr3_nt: TGCGCCAGCAGCTTGACTCTATCCTCCTACGAGCAGTACTTC

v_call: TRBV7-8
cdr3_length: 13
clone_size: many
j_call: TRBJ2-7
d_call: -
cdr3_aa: CASSFEGWVEQYF
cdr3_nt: TGTGCCAGCAGCTTTGAGGGGTGGGTTGAGCAGTACTTC

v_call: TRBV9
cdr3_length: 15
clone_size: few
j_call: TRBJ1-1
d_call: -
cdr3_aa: CASSVVKEMNTEAFF
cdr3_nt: TGTGCCAGCAGCGTAGTAAAGGAAATGAACACTGAAGCTTTCTTT

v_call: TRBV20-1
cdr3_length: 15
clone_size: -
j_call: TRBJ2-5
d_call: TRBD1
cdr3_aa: CSAREGTGTGQPQYF
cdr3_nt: TGCAGTGCTAGAGAGGGGACAGGGACGGGTCAGCCCCAGTACTTC

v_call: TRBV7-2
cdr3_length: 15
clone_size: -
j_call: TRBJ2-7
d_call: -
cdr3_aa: CASSFPQGLRYEQYF
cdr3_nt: TGTGCCAGCAGCTTCCCCCAGGGGCTGCGCTACGAGCAGTACTTC

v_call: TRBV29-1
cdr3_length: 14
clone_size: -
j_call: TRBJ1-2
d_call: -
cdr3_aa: CSVEMGDGVGGYTF
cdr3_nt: TGCAGCGTTGAAATGGGGGACGGGGTAGGCGGCTACACCTTC

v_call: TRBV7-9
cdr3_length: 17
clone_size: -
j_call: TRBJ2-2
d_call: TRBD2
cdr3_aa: CASSLWTSGRDTGELFF
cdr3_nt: TGTGCCAGCAGCTTGTGGACTAGCGGGAGAGATACCGGGGAGCTGTTTTTT

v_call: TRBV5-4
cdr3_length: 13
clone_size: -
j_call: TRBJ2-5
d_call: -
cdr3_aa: CASTRGLQETQYF
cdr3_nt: TGTGCCAGCACCCGGGGGTTGCAAGAGACCCAGTACTTC

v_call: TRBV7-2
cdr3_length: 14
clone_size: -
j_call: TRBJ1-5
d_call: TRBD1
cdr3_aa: CASSSQGNNQSQHF
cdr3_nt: TGTGCCAGCAGCTCACAGGGGAACAATCAGTCCCAGCATTTT

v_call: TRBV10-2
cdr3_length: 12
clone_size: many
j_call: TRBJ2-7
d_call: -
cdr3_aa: CASSEQTYEQYF
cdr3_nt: TGCGCCAGCAGTGAGCAAACCTACGAGCAGTACTTC

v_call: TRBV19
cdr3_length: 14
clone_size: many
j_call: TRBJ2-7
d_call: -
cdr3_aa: CASSRERASYEQYF
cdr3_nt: TGTGCCAGTAGTCGTGAAAGGGCCAGCTACGAGCAGTACTTC

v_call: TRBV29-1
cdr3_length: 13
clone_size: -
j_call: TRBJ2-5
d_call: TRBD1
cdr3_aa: CSVMGQGPETQYF
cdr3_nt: TGCAGCGTTATGGGACAGGGCCCAGAGACCCAGTACTTC

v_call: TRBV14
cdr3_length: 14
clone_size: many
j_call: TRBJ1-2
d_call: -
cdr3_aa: CASSQGMQYYGYTF
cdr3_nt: TGTGCCAGCAGCCAAGGGATGCAGTACTATGGCTACACCTTC

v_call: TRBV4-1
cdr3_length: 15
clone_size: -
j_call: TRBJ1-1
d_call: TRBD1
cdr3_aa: CASSTGQGGYTEAFF
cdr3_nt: TGCGCCAGCAGCACCGGACAGGGAGGTTACACTGAAGCTTTCTTT

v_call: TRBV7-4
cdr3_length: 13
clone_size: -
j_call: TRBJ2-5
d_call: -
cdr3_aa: CASSASRGETQYF
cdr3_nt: TGTGCCAGCAGCGCTAGCCGGGGTGAGACCCAGTACTTC